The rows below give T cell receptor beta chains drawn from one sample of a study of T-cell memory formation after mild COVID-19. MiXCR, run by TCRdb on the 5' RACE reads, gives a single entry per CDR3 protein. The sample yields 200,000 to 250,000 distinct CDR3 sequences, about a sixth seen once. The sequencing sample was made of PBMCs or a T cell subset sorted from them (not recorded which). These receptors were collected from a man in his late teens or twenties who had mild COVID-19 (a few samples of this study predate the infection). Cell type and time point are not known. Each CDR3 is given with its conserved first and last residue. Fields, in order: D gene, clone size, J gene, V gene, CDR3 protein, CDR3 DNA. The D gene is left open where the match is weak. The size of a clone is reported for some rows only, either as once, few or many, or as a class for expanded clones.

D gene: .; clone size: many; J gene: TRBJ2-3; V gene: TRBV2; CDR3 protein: CASSPELNTQYF; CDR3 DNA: TGTGCCAGCTCCCCCGAACTGAATACGCAGTATTTT
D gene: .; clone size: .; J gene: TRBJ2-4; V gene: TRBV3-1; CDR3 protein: CASSQDSREGNIQYF; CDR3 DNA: TGTGCCAGCAGCCAAGACTCCCGAGAGGGAAACATTCAGTACTTC
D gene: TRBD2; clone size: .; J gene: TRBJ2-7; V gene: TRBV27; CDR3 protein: CASSAELADEQYF; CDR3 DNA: TGTGCCAGCAGTGCCGAACTAGCGGACGAGCAGTACTTC
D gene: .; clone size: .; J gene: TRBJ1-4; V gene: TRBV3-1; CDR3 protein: CASSLWTVGEKLFF; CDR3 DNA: TGTGCCAGCAGCCTTTGGACAGTTGGCGAAAAACTGTTTTTT
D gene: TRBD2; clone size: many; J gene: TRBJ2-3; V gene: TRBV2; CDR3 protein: CASSVAGGTDTQYF; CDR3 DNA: TGTGCCAGCAGTGTAGCGGGGGGCACAGATACGCAGTATTTT
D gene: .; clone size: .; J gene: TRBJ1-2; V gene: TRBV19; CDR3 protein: CASSPTGGVTF; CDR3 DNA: TGTGCCAGCAGTCCGACAGGCGGGGTCACCTTC
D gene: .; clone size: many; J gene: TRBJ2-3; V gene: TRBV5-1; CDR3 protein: CASSAGQNTQYF; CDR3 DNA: TGCGCCAGCAGCGCGGGACAGAATACGCAGTATTTT
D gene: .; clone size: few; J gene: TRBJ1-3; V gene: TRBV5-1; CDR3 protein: CASSARQSSGNTIYF; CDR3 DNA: TGCGCCAGCAGCGCAAGACAGAGCTCTGGAAACACCATATATTTT
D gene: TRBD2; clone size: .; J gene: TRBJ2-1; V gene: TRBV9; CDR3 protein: CASSKTSATYNEQFF; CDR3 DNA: TGTGCCAGCAGCAAGACTAGCGCGACCTACAATGAGCAGTTCTTC
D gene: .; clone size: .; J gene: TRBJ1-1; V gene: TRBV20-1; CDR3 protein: CSAQGEAFF; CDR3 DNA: TGCAGTGCCCAGGGTGAAGCTTTCTTT
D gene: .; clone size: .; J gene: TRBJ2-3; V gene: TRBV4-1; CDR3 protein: CASRRLLPTDTQYF; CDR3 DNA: TGCGCCAGCAGACGACTGCTTCCCACAGATACGCAGTATTTT
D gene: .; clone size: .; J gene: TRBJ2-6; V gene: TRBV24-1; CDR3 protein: CATSPTGTGANVLTF; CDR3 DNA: TGTGCCACCAGTCCCACTGGTACTGGGGCCAACGTCCTGACTTTC
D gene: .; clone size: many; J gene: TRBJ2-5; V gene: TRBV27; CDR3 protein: CASSRLDWRDQETQYF; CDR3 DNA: TGTGCCAGCAGTCGCCTCGACTGGAGGGACCAAGAGACCCAGTACTTC
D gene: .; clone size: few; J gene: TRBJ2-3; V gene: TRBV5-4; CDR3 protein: CASSLGTTKAGDTQYF; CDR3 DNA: TGTGCCAGCAGCCTAGGGACGACAAAGGCCGGAGATACGCAGTATTTT
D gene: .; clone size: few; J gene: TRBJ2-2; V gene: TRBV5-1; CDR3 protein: CASSPRTENTGELFF; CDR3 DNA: TGCGCCAGCAGCCCAAGGACAGAAAACACCGGGGAGCTGTTTTTT
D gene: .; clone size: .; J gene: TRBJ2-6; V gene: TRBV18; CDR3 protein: CASLADSGANVLTF; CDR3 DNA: TGTGCCAGCTTGGCGGACTCTGGGGCCAACGTCCTGACTTTC
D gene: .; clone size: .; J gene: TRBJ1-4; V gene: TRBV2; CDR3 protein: CASSQEGRGQKLFF; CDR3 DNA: TGTGCCAGCAGCCAAGAAGGCCGGGGGCAGAAACTGTTTTTT
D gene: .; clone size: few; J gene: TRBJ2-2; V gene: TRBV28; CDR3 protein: CASNRNTGELFF; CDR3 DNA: TGTGCCAGCAATCGGAACACCGGGGAGCTGTTTTTT
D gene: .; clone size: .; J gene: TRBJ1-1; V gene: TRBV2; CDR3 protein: CAGSRESNTEAFF; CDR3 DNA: TGTGCCGGATCCAGGGAGTCGAACACTGAAGCTTTCTTT
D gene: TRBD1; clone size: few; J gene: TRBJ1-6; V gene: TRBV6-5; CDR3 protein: CASSYGGQFDSPLHF; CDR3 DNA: TGTGCCAGCAGTTATGGGGGACAGTTCGATTCACCCCTCCACTTT
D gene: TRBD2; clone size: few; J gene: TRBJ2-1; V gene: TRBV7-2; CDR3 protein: CASLLSGTRSDEQFF; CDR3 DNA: TGTGCCAGCCTTCTTTCCGGGACTAGGTCCGATGAGCAGTTCTTC
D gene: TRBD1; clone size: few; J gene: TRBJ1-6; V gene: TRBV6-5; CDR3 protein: CASSRQGGESPLHF; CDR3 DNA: TGTGCCAGCAGTCGACAGGGTGGTGAATCACCCCTCCACTTT
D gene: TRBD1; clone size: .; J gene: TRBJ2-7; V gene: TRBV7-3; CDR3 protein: CASSPGTGKRYEQYF; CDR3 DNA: TGTGCCAGCAGCCCTGGGACAGGGAAACGCTACGAGCAGTACTTC
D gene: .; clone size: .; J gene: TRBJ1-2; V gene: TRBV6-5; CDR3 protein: CASTEQGSGGYTF; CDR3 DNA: TGTGCCAGCACCGAACAGGGTAGTGGGGGCTACACCTTC
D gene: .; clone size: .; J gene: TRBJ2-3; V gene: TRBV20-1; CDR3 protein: CSGSGGASATDTQYF; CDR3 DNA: TGCAGTGGGTCTGGGGGGGCCTCGGCGACAGATACGCAGTATTTT
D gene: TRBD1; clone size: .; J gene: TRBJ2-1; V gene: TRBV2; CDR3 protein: CATGTGAYNEQFF; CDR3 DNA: TGTGCCACCGGGACAGGGGCCTACAATGAGCAGTTCTTC
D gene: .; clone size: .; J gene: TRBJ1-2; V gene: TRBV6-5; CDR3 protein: CASSYSQGSLGYTF; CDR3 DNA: TGTGCCAGCAGTTACTCACAGGGAAGTTTAGGCTACACCTTC
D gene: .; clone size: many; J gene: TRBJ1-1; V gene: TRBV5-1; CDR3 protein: CASSLGSVNTEAFF; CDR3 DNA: TGCGCCAGCAGCTTGGGTTCGGTTAACACTGAAGCTTTCTTT
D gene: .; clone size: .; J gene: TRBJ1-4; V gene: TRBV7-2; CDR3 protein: CASSVIRGRPNEKLFF; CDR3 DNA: TGTGCCAGCAGCGTTATTCGGGGGCGCCCTAATGAAAAACTGTTTTTT
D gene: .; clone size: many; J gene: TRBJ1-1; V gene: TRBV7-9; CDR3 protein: CASSFQGSVTEAFF; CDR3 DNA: TGTGCCAGCAGCTTCCAGGGGTCGGTCACTGAAGCTTTCTTT
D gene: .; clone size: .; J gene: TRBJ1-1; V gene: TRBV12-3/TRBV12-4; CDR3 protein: CASREGNTESFF; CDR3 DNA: TGTGCCAGCCGGGAGGGAAACACTGAATCTTTCTTT
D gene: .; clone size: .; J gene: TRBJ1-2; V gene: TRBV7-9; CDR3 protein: CASSYRPDYGYTF; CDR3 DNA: TGTGCCAGCAGTTACAGGCCCGACTATGGCTACACCTTC